This TCR beta chain was profiled in a study of blood T cell repertoires in COVID-19 (dated by TCRdb to 2018 to 2020). For the wider study: Samples covering the acute and convalescent phases of COVID-19 were provided by collaborators in the United States, Italy and Spain. The sample metadata nearly always contained a de-identified subject ID, COVID-19 status, age in years and sex. The repertoires were released in a freely available public database meant as a resource for research on the immune response to SARS-CoV-2. The dataset comprised deeply sampled blood TCRbeta repertoires from subjects exposed to, actively infected with, or recovered from COVID-19. Samples came from the ongoing ImmuneRACE study (first 160 participants) plus 1,254 subjects from 6 global collaborators. The material from the prospective study consisted of cDNA or gDNA derived from T cells, B-cell-depleted T cells, or PBMCs. HLA class I and class II types, where available, came from metadata supplied by the sample provider rather than from assay-based typing. The paper's findings and limits, for the study overall: How much clinical and demographic metadata was included differed by source and by participant, and the metadata was provided uncurated.

Each collaborating institution followed its own protocols to collect whole blood in K2EDTA tubes. Collaborator samples were shipped for TCRbeta analysis as frozen whole blood, isolated PBMCs, or DNA extracted from either sample type. Sequences LNHDA (CDR1) and SQIVND (CDR2) are obtained from the germline V gene (reference sequence). The CDR3, from cysteine to phenylalanine, totals 16 residues. The only DNA kept is the CDR3, 48 bases in frame from the first base. The germline V and J ends show losses of 6 bases and 7 bases respectively, and no gene match explains 12 bases of the junction. The immunoSEQ Assay, a bias-controlled multiplex PCR, was used to amplify TCRbeta CDR3 regions from genomic DNA. In the paper's pipeline: Nucleated cell counts per sample were estimated from amplification of reference gene primers within the assay. Sequence reads were collapsed and filtered to measure the absolute abundance of every unique TCRbeta CDR3 rearrangement. For each sample, productive Simpson clonality was calculated by taking the square root of Simpson's diversity index across productive rearrangements. Sourced from immuneACCESS, this table was stored by TCRdb with only in-frame sequences that have V and J called. A share of the clones is absent; for the studies checked, an unresolved V gene accounts for under half, and the remainder has no known explanation. That table is the source of V, J and clone size, and D and trimming were worked out from the DNA. This sample lists some 100,000 clones; about three quarters were detected once. The biggest ten clones account for roughly 6.2% of the sample.

Remarks on this clone: Its antigen remains unidentified. No base quality values were provided; no much bigger clone lies one nucleotide off.

The TCR comes from a man between 65 and 85 years old with acute or convalescent COVID-19. Sequencing was carried out using peripheral blood. Rearrangement joined TRBV19 to TRBJ1-2; a stretch of 12 junction bases matches TRBD1. The CDR3 region has the sequence CASSTTGTGGGGGYTF. The DNA reads TGTGCCAGTAGCACTACCGGGACAGGGGGCGGCGGTGGCTACACCTTC.